The clone carrying this T cell receptor (beta chain) turned up a few times. Its antigen is not known. The sample belongs to a study of T cells in Graves' hyperthyroidism and ophthalmopathy. Study-level results: Prediction of ophthalmopathy progression came a median around 6 months pre-onset. The blood repertoire included most of the expanded thyroid clonotypes above 0.001.

The junction had 13 bases not matched to a gene; V was cut back by 1 base and J by 3 bases. This CDR3 spans 20 amino acids. Germline CDR1 MGHDK, CDR2 SYGVNS. Diagnoses rested on clinical symptoms, serum thyroxine and TRAb, thyroid ultrasound and orbital computed tomography. Cells are PBMCs isolated from around 10 ml of fresh blood. TCR beta CDR3 region amplification was performed from RNA transcripts. First-round RT-PCR with HTBI primers amplified the TCR CDR3 region. MiXCR, run by TCRdb on the multiplex PCR reads, gives a single entry per CDR3 protein. The sample carries around 600,000 distinct CDR3 sequences, roughly 15% recorded once.

The chain employs TRBV25-1 and TRBJ2-2, with TRBD1 matching 11 bases. Sequencing was done on a sample of blood. This sequence was found in a woman aged 50 to 60 with Graves' ophthalmopathy. DNA of the CDR3: TGTGCCAGCAGTGAATTTGGGCCTAGGACAGGGGGCGCGCACACCGGGGAGCTGTTTTTT. Translating it yields CASSEFGPRTGGAHTGELFF.